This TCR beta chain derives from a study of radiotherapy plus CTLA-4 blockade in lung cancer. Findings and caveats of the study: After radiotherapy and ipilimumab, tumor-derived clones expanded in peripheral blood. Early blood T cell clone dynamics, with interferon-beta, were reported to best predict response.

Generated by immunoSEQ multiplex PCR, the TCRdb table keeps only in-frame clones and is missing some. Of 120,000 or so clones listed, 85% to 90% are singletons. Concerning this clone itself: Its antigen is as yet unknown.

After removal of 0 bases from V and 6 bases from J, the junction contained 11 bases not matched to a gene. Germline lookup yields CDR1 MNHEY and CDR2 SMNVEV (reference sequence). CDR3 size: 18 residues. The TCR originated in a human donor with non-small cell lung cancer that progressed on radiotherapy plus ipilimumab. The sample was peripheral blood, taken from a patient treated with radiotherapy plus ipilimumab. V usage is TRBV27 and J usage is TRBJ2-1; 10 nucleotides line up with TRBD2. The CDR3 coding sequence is TGTGCCAGCAGTTTATCGCGGGTACTAGCGGGATACCTCAATGAGCAGTTCTTC. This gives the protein CASSLSRVLAGYLNEQFF.